These 3 T cell receptor beta chains were sequenced from one sample in a study of human T cells and chemical hapten exposure. TCRdb re-called the RACE reads through MiXCR, storing one row per CDR3 protein. Of about 360,000 distinct CDR3 sequences in the sample, roughly 6.9% were seen once. The time point was: patch test 1, 2 weeks after DPC sensitization. Indicated treatment: therapeutic diphenylcyclopropenone sensitization with weekly scalp DPC. Sequences were derived from whole blood, sampled in connection with sensitization to the hapten diphenylcyclopropenone (DPC). All receptors come from a woman under 30 with alopecia areata. Some clones in this sample may be carry-over from other donors' samples.

This clonotype occurred many times. The chain employs TRBV12-3 or TRBV12-4 and TRBJ2-3; TRBD1 is a possible D gene (6 bases). Deletions cut 5 bases from V and 4 bases from J, with 10 bases between. CDR3 size: 13 residues. CDR3 in DNA: TGTGCCAGCAGTCGACAGGTTCCAGATACGCAGTATTTT. Protein: CASSRQVPDTQYF.

The sample holds many counts of this clonotype. The V call is TRBV28, the J call TRBJ1-5, with D unresolved. The CDR3 contains 12 residues. V was cut by 5 bases and J by 5 bases, with 7 bases left in between. Germline CDR1 MDHEN, CDR2 SYDVKM. In DNA form, the CDR3 reads TGTGCCAGCAGTCGACTCTATCAGCCCCAGCATTTT. Amino acid sequence: CASSRLYQPQHF.

This clonotype came up a few times. This sequence joins TRBV5-6 and TRBJ2-6; maybe TRBD1 (5 bases). Germline V CDR1 and CDR2: SGHDT, YYEEEE. V lost 2 bases and J 0 bases, leaving 12 bases between the germline ends. The CDR3 is 17 amino acids. The CDR3 DNA reads TGTGCCAGCAGCTTAGTACAGGAACACTCTGGGGCCAACGTCCTGACTTTC. This translates into CASSLVQEHSGANVLTF.